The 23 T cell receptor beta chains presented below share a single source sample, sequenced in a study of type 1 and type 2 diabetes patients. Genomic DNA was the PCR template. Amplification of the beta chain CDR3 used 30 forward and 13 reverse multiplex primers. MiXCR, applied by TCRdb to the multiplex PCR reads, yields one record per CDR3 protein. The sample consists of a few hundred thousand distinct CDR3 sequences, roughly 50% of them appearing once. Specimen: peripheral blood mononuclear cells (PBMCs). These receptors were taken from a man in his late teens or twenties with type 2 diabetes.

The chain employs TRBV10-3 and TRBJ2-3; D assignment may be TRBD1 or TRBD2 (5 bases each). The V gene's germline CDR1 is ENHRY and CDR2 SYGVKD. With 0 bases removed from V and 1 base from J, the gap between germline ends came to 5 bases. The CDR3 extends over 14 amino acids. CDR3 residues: CAISESGGTDTQYF. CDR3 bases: TGTGCCATCAGTGAGTCGGGGGGCACAGATACGCAGTATTTT.

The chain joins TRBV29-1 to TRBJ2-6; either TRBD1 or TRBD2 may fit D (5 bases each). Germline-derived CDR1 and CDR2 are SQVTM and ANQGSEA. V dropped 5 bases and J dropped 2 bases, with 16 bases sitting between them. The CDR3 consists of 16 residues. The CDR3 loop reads CSVPTGTSTGANVLTF. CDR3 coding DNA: TGCAGCGTTCCGACCGGGACCTCGACTGGGGCCAACGTCCTGACTTTC. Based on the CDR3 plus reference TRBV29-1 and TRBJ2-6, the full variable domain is SAVISQKPSRDICQRGTSLTIQCQVDSQVTMMFWYRQQPGQSLTLIATANQGSEATYESGFVIDKFPISRPNLTFSTLTVSNMSPEDSSIYLCSVPTGTSTGANVLTFGAGSRLTVL.

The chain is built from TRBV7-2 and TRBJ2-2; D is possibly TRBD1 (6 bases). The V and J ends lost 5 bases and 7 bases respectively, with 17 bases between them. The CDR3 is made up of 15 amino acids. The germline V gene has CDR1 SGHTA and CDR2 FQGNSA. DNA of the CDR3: TGTGCCAGCAGCCAGCTAGCAGGGGCAGGCGGGGAGCTGTTTTTT. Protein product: CASSQLAGAGGELFF.

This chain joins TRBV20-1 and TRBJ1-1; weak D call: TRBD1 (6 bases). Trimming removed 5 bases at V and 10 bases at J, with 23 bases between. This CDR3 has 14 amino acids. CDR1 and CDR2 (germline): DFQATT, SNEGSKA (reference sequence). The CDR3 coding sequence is TGCAGTGCTCGGAGCACAGGGCTAGTATTGAGAGCTTTCTTT. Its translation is CSARSTGLVLRAFF.

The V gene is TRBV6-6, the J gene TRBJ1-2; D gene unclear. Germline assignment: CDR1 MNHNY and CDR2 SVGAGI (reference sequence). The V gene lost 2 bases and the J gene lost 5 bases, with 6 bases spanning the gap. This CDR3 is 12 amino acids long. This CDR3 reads CASSYGQYGYTF. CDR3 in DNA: TGTGCCAGCAGTTACGGCCAGTATGGCTACACCTTC.

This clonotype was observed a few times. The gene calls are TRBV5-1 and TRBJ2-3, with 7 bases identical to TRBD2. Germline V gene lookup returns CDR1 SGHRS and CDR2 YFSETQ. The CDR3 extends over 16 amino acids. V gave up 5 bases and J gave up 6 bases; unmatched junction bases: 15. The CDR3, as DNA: TGCGCCAGCAGGCGGGAGCAAGGGACGGGGAGGGATACGCAGTATTTT. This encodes CASRREQGTGRDTQYF. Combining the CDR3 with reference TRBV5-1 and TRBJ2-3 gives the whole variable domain KAGVTQTPRYLIKTRGQQVTLSCSPISGHRSVSWYQQTPGQGLQFLFEYFSETQRNKGNFPGRFSGRQFSNSRSEMNVSTLELGDSALYLCASRREQGTGRDTQYFGPGTRLTVL.

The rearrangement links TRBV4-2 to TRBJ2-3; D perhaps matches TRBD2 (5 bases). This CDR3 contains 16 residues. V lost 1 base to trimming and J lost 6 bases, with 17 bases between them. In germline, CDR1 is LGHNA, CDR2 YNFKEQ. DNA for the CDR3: TGTGCCAGCAGCCAAGTAAGTGGGAGCGACACGGATACGCAGTATTTT. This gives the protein CASSQVSGSDTDTQYF.

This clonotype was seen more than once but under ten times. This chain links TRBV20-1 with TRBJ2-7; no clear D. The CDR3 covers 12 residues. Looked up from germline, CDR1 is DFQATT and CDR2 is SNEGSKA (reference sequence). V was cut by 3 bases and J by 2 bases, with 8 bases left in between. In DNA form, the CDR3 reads TGCAGTGCTAGCAAAGGCCCCTACGAGCAGTACTTC. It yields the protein CSASKGPYEQYF.

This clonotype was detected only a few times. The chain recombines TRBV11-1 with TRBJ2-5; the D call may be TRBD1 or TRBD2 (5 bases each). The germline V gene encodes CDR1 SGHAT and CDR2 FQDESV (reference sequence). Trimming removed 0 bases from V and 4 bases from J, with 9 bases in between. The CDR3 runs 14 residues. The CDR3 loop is CASSLAGTRETQYF. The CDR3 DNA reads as TGTGCCAGCAGCTTAGCTGGGACGAGAGAGACCCAGTACTTC.

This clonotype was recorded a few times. Here the CDR3 DNA reads TGCAGTGCTAGGGACAAGTTCTCTAATGAGCAGTTCTTC. Amino acids: CSARDKFSNEQFF. The V call is TRBV20-1, the J call TRBJ2-1; D might be TRBD1 (5 bases). V shed 3 bases and J shed 7 bases, with 13 bases lying between them. Germline CDR1 DFQATT, CDR2 SNEGSKA (reference sequence). This CDR3 has 13 residues.

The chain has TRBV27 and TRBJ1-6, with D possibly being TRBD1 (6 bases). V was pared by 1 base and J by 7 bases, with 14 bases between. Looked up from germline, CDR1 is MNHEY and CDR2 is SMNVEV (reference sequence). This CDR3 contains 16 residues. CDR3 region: CASSLYGRGQNSPLHF. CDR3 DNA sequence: TGTGCCAGCAGTTTATATGGGCGGGGGCAGAATTCACCCCTCCACTTT.

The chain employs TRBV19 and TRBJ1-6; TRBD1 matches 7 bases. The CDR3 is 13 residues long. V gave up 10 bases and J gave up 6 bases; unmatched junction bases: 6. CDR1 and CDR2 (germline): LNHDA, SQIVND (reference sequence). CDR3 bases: TGTGCCACGACGGACAGGCTTAATTCACCCCTCCACTTT. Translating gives CATTDRLNSPLHF.

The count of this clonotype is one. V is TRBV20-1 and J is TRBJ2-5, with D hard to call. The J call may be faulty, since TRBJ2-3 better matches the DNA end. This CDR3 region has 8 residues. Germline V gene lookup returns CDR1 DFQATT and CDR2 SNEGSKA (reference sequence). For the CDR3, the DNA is TGCAGTGCAGATACGCAGTATTTT. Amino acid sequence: CSADTQYF.

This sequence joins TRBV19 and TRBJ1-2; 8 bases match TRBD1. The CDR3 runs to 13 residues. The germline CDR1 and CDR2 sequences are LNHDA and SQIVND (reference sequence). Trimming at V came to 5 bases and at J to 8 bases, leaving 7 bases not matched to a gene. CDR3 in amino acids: CASSDRGLLGYTF. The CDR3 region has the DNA TGTGCCAGTAGTGACAGGGGTCTTCTCGGCTACACCTTC. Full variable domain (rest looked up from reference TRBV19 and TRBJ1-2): DGGITQSPKYLFRKEGQNVTLSCEQNLNHDAMYWYRQDPGQGLRLIYYSQIVNDFQKGDIAEGYSVSREKKESFPLTVTSAQKNPTAFYLCASSDRGLLGYTFGSGTRLTVV.

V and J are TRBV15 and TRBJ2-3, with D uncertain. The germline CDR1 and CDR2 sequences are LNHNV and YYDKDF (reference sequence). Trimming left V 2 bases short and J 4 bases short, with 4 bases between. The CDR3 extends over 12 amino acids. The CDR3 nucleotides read TGTGCCACCAGCAGATCAGCAGATACGCAGTATTTT. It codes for CATSRSADTQYF.

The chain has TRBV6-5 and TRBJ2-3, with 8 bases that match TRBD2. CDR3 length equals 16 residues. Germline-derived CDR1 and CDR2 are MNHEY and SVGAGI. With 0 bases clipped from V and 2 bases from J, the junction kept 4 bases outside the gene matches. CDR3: CASSYSSGGLTDTQYF. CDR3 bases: TGTGCCAGCAGTTACTCGAGCGGGGGCCTCACAGATACGCAGTATTTT.

The CDR3 sequence is CATSEASGYYEQYF. The CDR3 coding sequence is TGTGCCACCAGTGAGGCTAGCGGATACTACGAGCAGTACTTC. The chain recombines TRBV24-1 with TRBJ2-7; 7 bases agree with TRBD2. CDR3 length: 14 amino acids. Germline V gives CDR1 KGHDR, CDR2 SFDVKD. V was pared by 4 bases and J by 3 bases, with 5 bases of the junction left unmatched.

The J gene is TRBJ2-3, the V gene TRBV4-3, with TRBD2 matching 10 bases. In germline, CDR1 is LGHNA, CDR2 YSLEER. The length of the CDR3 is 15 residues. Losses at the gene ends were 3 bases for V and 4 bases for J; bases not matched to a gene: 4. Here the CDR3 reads CASSHSGGWADTQYF. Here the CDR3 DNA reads TGCGCCAGCAGCCATAGCGGGGGGTGGGCAGATACGCAGTATTTT.

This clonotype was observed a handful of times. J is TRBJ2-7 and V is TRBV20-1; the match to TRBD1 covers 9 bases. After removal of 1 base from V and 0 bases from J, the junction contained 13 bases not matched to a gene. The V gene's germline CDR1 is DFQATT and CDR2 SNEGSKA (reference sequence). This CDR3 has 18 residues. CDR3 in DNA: TGCAGTGCTAGAGTACGGGACAGGGCAACCGATAGCTCCTACGAGCAGTACTTC. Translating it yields CSARVRDRATDSSYEQYF.

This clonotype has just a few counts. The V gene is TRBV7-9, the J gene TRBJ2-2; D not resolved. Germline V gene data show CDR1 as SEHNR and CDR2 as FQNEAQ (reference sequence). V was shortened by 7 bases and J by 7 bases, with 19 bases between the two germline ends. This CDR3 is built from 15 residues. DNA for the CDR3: TGTGCCAGCACCCAGTGGGCTGGAGAAGGCGGGGAGCTGTTTTTT. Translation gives CASTQWAGEGGELFF.

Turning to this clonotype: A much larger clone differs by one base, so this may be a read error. CDR3 loop: CASSRATGYEQYF. The CDR3, as DNA: TGTGCCAGCAGCCGGGCCACAGGGTACGAGCAGTACTTC. This chain joins TRBV7-3 and TRBJ2-7, with D possibly TRBD1 on 6 matching bases. The germline V gene encodes CDR1 SGHTA and CDR2 FQGTGA. V was cut by 5 bases and J by 4 bases, with 12 bases left in between. The CDR3 contains 13 residues.

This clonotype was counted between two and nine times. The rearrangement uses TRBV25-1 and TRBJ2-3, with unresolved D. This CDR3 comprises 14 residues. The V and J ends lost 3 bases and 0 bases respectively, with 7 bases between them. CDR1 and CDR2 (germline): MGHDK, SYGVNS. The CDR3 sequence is CASSDPVSTDTQYF. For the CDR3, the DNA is TGTGCCAGCAGTGATCCCGTCAGCACAGATACGCAGTATTTT.

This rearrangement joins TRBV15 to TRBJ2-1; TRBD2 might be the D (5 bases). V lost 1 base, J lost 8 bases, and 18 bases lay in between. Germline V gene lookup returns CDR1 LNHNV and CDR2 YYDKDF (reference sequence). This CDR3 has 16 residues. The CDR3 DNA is TGTGCCACCAGCAGAGGAAGCGTCTCCCCGAGGGATGAGCAGTTCTTC. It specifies CATSRGSVSPRDEQFF.